This T cell receptor (beta chain) was recovered during a study of T cells in women clearing cervical HPV infection. In germline, CDR1 is SGHDT, CDR2 YYEEEE. CDR3 length: 15 residues. Sequencing was performed with immunoSEQ multiplex PCR; in TCRdb, only in-frame clones are kept and a portion is missing. This sample's table reports about 36,000 clones. Study-level points and caveats: A classifier using richness and V gene abundances reached an AUC of about 0.83. Timing of associations relative to infection is unclear; T-cell subsets were not isolated. Cases carried less TRBV6-7 than controls: roughly 0.12% versus 0.17%. CIN3+ cases had significantly higher TCR repertoire richness than controls, but evenness did not differ.

In regard to this clone: As yet, its antigen is unknown. The CDR3 is cut off 3 residues early in the read; its end comes from the germline J gene.

The chain links TRBV5-6 to TRBJ2-4; D is possibly TRBD1 or TRBD2 (6 bases each). The material sequenced was blood buffy coat. The sequence derives from a woman aged 18 to 75 with a cervical HPV16 infection that either progressed to CIN3+ or cleared (not recorded which). CDR3 DNA (partial): TGTGCCAGCAGCAAAGGGGGAGGTAGGAATCAGCCT. Amino acid sequence: CASSKGGGRNQP. The whole CDR3 region reads CASSKGGGRNQPQYF.